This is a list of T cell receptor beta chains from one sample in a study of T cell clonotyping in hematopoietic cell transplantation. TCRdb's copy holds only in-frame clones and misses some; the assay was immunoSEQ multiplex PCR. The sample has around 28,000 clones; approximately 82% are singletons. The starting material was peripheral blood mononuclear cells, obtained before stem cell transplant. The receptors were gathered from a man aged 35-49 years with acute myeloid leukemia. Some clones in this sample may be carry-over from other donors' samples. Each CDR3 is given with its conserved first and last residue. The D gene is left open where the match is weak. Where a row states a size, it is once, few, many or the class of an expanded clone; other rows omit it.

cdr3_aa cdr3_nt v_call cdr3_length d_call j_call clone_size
CAISDISGANVLTF TGTGCCATCAGTGACATTTCCGGGGCCAACGTCCTGACTTTC TRBV10-3 14 . TRBJ2-6 .
CASSEGLAYEQYF TGTGCCAGCAGCGAGGGACTAGCGTACGAGCAGTACTTC TRBV7-9 13 TRBD2 TRBJ2-7 .
CASSLRTSGSDRETQYF TGTGCCAGCAGTTTGAGAACTAGCGGGAGCGACCGGGAGACCCAGTACTTC TRBV27 17 TRBD2 TRBJ2-5 .
CASSQEGTAAYEQYF TGCGCCAGCAGCCAAGAGGGGACCGCGGCCTACGAGCAGTACTTC TRBV11-1 15 . TRBJ2-7 .
CASSIPGLASTQYF TGTGCCAGTAGTATTCCGGGACTAGCGTCGACCCAGTACTTC TRBV19 14 TRBD2 TRBJ2-5 .
CASSHQASTASSSGNTIYF TGCGCCAGCAGCCACCAAGCGTCGACAGCCTCGAGCTCTGGAAACACCATATATTTT TRBV4-1 19 . TRBJ1-3 once
CASSLGQGSYGYTF TGTGCCAGCAGCCTTGGACAGGGGTCCTATGGCTACACCTTC TRBV5-6 14 TRBD1 TRBJ1-2 few
CASSYQGTYNSPLHF TGTGCCAGCAGTTATCAGGGGACCTATAATTCACCCCTCCACTTT TRBV5-7 15 . TRBJ1-6 once
CATSPPGFDTYEQYF TGTGCCACCAGCCCCCCAGGATTCGATACCTACGAGCAGTACTTC TRBV15 15 . TRBJ2-7 .
CASSLGGSRVTGELFF TGCGCCAGCAGCTTGGGAGGATCTCGGGTCACCGGGGAGCTGTTTTTT TRBV5-1 16 . TRBJ2-2 .
CASSTRREGNIQYF TGTGCCAGCAGCACCAGGCGGGAAGGCAACATTCAGTACTTC TRBV7-2 14 . TRBJ2-4 .
CASRRRAGAREAYNEQFF TGCGCCAGCAGACGAAGAGCCGGGGCAAGGGAAGCCTACAATGAGCAGTTCTTC TRBV23-1 18 . TRBJ2-1 .
CASTDNYGYTF TGTGCCAGCACCGATAACTATGGCTACACCTTC TRBV25-1 11 . TRBJ1-2 .
CASSLGTSGTYEQYF TGTGCCAGCAGCTTAGGGACTAGCGGCACCTACGAGCAGTACTTC TRBV7-9 15 TRBD2 TRBJ2-7 .
CASRDRAYEQYF TGCGCCAGCAGGGACAGAGCCTACGAGCAGTACTTC TRBV10-1 12 . TRBJ2-7 .
CASSRGLAGGPSYEQYF TGTGCCAGCAGCAGAGGACTAGCGGGAGGGCCCTCCTACGAGCAGTACTTC TRBV7-2 17 TRBD2 TRBJ2-7 .
CASSSSGVVTNTEAFF TGTGCCAGCAGCTCGTCGGGGGTGGTTACGAACACTGAAGCTTTCTTT TRBV7-8 16 . TRBJ1-1 .
CAISVGAATVYGYTF TGTGCCATCAGTGTTGGAGCGGCTACAGTCTATGGCTACACCTTC TRBV10-3 15 . TRBJ1-2 few
CASNGSGGENLREQYF TGTGCCAGTAACGGCAGCGGTGGGGAAAACCTACGGGAGCAGTACTTC TRBV28 16 . TRBJ2-7 .
CASSSYQGGDYGYTF TGTGCCAGCAGCTCTTATCAGGGAGGGGACTATGGCTACACCTTC TRBV7-2 15 . TRBJ1-2 once
CAWSGPSGRILYEQYF TGTGCCTGGAGTGGGCCTAGCGGGAGGATCCTCTACGAGCAGTACTTC TRBV30 16 TRBD2 TRBJ2-7 .
CASSGRLAYEQYF TGTGCCAGCAGTGGACGACTTGCCTACGAGCAGTACTTC TRBV6-1 13 . TRBJ2-7 .
CASSRSPGTNEQFF TGTGCCAGCAGCCGGAGTCCGGGAACCAATGAGCAGTTCTTC TRBV7-2 14 . TRBJ2-1 few
CASSRDGYTEAFF TGTGCCAGCAGCCGGGACGGATACACTGAAGCTTTCTTT TRBV11-3 13 . TRBJ1-1 .
CASSEDSTNSPLHF TGTGCCAGCAGCGAGGACAGCACCAATTCACCCCTCCACTTT TRBV7-9 14 . TRBJ1-6 .
CAWAQGGPEAFF TGTGCCTGGGCCCAGGGGGGGCCTGAAGCTTTCTTT TRBV30 12 TRBD1 TRBJ1-1 .
CASSSQSGGHYEQYF TGTGCCAGCAGTTCCCAAAGCGGGGGGCACTACGAGCAGTACTTC TRBV28 15 TRBD2 TRBJ2-7 once
CASRPGANYGYTF TGTGCCAGCAGGCCTGGGGCTAACTATGGCTACACCTTC TRBV7-9 13 . TRBJ1-2 .
CASSPLAFSTDTQYF TGTGCCAGCAGTCCGCTGGCATTTAGCACAGATACGCAGTATTTT TRBV11-2 15 . TRBJ2-3 .
CASRMAGRGEQYF TGTGCCAGCAGGATGGCGGGCAGGGGGGAGCAGTACTTC TRBV28 13 TRBD1 TRBJ2-7 .
CASSREGAGWSYNEQFF TGTGCCAGCAGCCGGGAGGGCGCAGGGTGGTCCTACAATGAGCAGTTCTTC TRBV5-8 17 TRBD2 TRBJ2-1 once
CASSRDRGDEQYF TGTGCCAGCAGCCGGGACAGGGGTGACGAGCAGTACTTC TRBV6-5 13 TRBD1 TRBJ2-7 .
CASSSRGGNEKLFF TGTGCCAGCAGCTCCAGGGGTGGTAATGAAAAACTGTTTTTT TRBV5-8 14 . TRBJ1-4 .
CASRDPGRDEQYF TGTGCCAGCAGGGACCCCGGGAGGGACGAGCAGTACTTC TRBV25-1 13 TRBD2 TRBJ2-7 .
CAWGYWGGDTEAFF TGTGCCTGGGGATACTGGGGGGGGGACACTGAAGCTTTCTTT TRBV30 14 . TRBJ1-1 .
CASSQRGQETQYF TGCGCCAGCAGTCAAAGGGGGCAAGAGACCCAGTACTTC TRBV23-1 13 . TRBJ2-5 .
CASSPTTGVGNEQFF TGCGCCAGCAGCCCGACGACGGGAGTTGGAAATGAGCAGTTCTTC TRBV4-1 15 . TRBJ2-1 .
CASSDQGYYEQYF TGTGCCAGCAGTGACCAGGGATACTACGAGCAGTACTTC TRBV25-1 13 . TRBJ2-7 .
CASSQDASGGYEQYF TGCGCCAGCAGCCAAGACGCATCAGGCGGCTACGAGCAGTACTTC TRBV4-3 15 . TRBJ2-7 .
CASSVGDRGTKNIQYF TGCGCCAGCAGCGTAGGGGACAGGGGGACCAAAAACATTCAGTACTTC TRBV5-1 16 TRBD1 TRBJ2-4 .
CASSSWTGVDDTQYF TGTGCCAGCAGCTCGTGGACAGGGGTTGATGATACGCAGTATTTT TRBV7-3 15 TRBD1 TRBJ2-3 .
CASSEEGADHYEQYF TGCGCCAGCAGTGAGGAGGGGGCAGACCACTACGAGCAGTACTTC TRBV10-1 15 TRBD1 TRBJ2-7 .
CASSSRDRVGGYTF TGTGCCAGCAGCTCCAGAGACAGGGTGGGTGGCTACACCTTC TRBV7-2 14 TRBD1 TRBJ1-2 .
CASSQAPSGNNEQFF TGCGCCAGCAGCCAAGCCCCTAGCGGGAACAATGAGCAGTTCTTC TRBV4-1 15 TRBD2 TRBJ2-1 .
CAISGGQGGTEAFF TGTGCCATCAGTGGCGGTCAGGGGGGCACTGAAGCTTTCTTT TRBV10-3 14 TRBD1 TRBJ1-1 .
CATSRDVGQGVNGYTF TGTGCCACCAGCAGAGATGTGGGACAGGGGGTCAATGGCTACACCTTC TRBV15 16 TRBD1 TRBJ1-2 .
CASIPAATGGFGRAKNIQYF TGTGCCAGCATTCCCGCCGCGACAGGGGGGTTTGGTAGGGCCAAAAACATTCAGTACTTC TRBV28 20 TRBD1 TRBJ2-4 .
CASSRAGLVSGYGVVPKNIQYF TGTGCCAGTAGCCGTGCTGGGTTGGTTTCGGGCTACGGCGTGGTTCCCAAAAACATTCAGTACTTC TRBV19 22 . TRBJ2-4 .
CASSPKGSYEQYF TGTGCCAGCAGCCCCAAGGGGTCCTACGAGCAGTACTTC TRBV7-9 13 . TRBJ2-7 .
CASSLVGLGGYEQYF TGTGCCAGCAGCTTAGTGGGCCTTGGAGGCTACGAGCAGTACTTC TRBV7-8 15 . TRBJ2-7 .
CASSREEYEQYF TGTGCCAGCAGCCGCGAGGAGTACGAGCAGTACTTC TRBV5-4 12 . TRBJ2-7 .
CASSLFHEGLYYGYTF TGTGCCAGCAGCTTGTTTCATGAAGGACTTTACTATGGCTACACCTTC TRBV7-9 16 . TRBJ1-2 .
CSVGSQGREQYF TGCAGCGTTGGGTCACAGGGGCGCGAGCAGTACTTC TRBV29-1 12 TRBD1 TRBJ2-7 .
CASSLAGLASAGTDTQYF TGTGCCAGCAGCTTAGCGGGCCTAGCGTCAGCGGGTACAGATACGCAGTATTTT TRBV11-3 18 . TRBJ2-3 .
CSARLGDEQYF TGCAGTGCTAGACTAGGTGACGAGCAGTACTTC TRBV20-1 11 . TRBJ2-7 .
CASSPGTDLLEQYF TGTGCCAGCAGTCCGGGGACTGACCTACTAGAGCAGTACTTC TRBV27 14 . TRBJ2-7 .
CASSGPAGGTYEQYF TGCGCCAGCAGTGGCCCCGCAGGGGGCACCTACGAGCAGTACTTC TRBV10-2 15 TRBD1 TRBJ2-7 .
CASRPPGQGNEQFF TGTGCCAGTAGGCCTCCGGGACAGGGCAATGAGCAGTTCTTC TRBV19 14 TRBD1 TRBJ2-1 .